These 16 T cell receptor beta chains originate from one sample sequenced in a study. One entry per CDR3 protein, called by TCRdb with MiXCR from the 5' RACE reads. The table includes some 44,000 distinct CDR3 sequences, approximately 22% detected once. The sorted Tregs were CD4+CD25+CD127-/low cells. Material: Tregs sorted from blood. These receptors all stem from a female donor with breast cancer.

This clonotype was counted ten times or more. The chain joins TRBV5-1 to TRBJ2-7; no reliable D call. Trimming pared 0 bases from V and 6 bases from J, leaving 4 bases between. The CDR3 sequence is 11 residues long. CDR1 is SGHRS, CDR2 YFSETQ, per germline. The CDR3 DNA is TGCGCCAGCAGCTTGGGCGGCGAGCAGTACTTC. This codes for CASSLGGEQYF.

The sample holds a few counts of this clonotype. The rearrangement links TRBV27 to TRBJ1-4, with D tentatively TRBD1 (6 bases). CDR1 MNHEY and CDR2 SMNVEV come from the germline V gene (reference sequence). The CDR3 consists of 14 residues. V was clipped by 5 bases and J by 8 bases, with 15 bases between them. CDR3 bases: TGTGCCAGCAGTACCTCCGGGACACGAGAAAAACTGTTTTTT. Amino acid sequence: CASSTSGTREKLFF.

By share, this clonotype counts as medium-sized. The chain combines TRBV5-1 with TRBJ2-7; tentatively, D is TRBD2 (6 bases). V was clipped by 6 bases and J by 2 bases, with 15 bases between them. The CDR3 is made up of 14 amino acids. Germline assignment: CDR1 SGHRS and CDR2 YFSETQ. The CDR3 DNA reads TGCGCCAGCACCCGTCGCGGGGCCCCCTACGAGCAGTACTTC. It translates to CASTRRGAPYEQYF.

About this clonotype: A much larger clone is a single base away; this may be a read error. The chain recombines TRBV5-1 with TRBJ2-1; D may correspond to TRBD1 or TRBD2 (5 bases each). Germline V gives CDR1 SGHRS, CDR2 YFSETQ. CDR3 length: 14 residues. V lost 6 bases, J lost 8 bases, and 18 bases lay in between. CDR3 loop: CASMKDGTRDEQFF. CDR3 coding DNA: TGCGCCAGCATGAAGGACGGGACGAGAGATGAGCAGTTCTTC.

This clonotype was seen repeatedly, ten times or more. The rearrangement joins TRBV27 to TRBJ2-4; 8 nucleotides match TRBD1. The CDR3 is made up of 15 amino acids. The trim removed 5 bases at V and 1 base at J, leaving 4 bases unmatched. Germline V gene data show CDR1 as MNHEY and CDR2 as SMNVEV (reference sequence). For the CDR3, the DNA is TGTGCCAGCAGTGGCAGGGGGCTCGCCAAAAACATTCAGTACTTC. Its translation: CASSGRGLAKNIQYF.

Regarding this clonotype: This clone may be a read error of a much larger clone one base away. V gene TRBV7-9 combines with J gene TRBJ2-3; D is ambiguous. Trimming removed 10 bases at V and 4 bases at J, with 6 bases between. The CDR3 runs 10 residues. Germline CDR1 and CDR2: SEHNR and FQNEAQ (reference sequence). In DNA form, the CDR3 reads TGTGCCAACGGACCAGATACGCAGTATTTT. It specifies CANGPDTQYF. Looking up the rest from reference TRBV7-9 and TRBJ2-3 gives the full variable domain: DTGVSQNPRHKITKRGQNVTFRCDPISEHNRLYWYRQTLGQGPEFLTYFQNEAQLEKSRLLSDRFSAERPKGSFSTLEIQRTEQGDSAMYLCANGPDTQYFGPGTRLTVL.

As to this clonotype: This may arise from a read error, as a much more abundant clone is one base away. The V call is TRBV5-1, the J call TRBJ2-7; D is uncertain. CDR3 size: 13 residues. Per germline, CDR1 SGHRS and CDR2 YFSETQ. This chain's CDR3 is CASGLLDSYEQYF. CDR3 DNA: TGCGCCAGCGGCTTGCTAGATTCCTACGAGCAGTACTTC.

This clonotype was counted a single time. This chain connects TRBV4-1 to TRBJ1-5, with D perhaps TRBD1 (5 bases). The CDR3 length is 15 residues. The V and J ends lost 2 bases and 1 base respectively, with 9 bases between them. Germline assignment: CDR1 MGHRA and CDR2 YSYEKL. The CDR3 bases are TGCGCCAGCAGCCAACCTTGGGACAGCAATCAGCCCCAGCATTTT. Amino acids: CASSQPWDSNQPQHF.

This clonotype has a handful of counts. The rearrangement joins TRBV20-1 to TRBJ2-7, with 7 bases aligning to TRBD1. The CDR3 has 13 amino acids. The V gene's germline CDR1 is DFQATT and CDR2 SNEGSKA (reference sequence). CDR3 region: CMFDRATSYEQYF. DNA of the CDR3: TGCATGTTTGACAGGGCCACCTCCTACGAGCAGTACTTC.

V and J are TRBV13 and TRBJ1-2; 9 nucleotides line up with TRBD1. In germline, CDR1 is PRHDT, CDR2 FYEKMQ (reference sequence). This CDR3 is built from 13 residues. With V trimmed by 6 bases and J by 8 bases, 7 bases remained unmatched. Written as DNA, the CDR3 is TGTGCCAGCAGTGTACAGGGGGCGAGGGGCTACACCTTC. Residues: CASSVQGARGYTF.

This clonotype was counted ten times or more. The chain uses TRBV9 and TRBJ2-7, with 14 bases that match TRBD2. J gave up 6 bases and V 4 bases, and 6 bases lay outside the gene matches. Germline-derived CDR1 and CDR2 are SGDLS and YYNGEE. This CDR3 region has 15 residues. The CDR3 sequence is CASSPEGLAGAEQYF. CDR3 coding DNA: TGTGCCAGCAGCCCAGAGGGACTAGCGGGAGCCGAGCAGTACTTC.

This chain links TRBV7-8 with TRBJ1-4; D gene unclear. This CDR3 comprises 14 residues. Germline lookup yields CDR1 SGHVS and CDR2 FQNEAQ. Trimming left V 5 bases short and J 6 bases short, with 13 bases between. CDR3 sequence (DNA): TGTGCCAGCAGCCAAATCTCGGGAGATGAAAAACTGTTTTTT. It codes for CASSQISGDEKLFF.

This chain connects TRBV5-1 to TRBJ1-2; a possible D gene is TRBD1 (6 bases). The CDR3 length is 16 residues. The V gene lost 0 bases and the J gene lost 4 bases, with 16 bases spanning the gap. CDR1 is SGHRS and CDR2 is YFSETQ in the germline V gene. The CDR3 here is CASSLGMGGPSYGYTF. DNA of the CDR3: TGCGCCAGCAGCTTGGGTATGGGGGGGCCTAGCTATGGCTACACCTTC.

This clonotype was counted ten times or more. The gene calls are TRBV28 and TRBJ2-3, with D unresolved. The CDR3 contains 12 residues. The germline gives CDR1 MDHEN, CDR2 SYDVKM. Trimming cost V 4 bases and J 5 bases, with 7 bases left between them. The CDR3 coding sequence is TGTGCCAGCAGTTCGTGGGGAGATACGCAGTATTTT. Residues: CASSSWGDTQYF.

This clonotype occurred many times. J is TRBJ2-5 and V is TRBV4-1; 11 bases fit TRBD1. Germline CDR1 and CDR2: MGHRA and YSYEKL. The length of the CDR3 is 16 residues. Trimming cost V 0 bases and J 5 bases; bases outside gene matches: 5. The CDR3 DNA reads TGCGCCAGCAGCCAAGACCGGACAGGGGGCTGGGAGACCCAGTACTTC. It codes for CASSQDRTGGWETQYF.

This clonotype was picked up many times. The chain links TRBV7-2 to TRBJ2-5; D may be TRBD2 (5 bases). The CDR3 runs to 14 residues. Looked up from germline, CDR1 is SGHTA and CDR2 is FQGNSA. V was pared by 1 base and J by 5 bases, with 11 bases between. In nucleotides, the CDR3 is TGTGCCAGCAGCTTAGAACTAGTCTCCGAGACCCAGTACTTC. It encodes CASSLELVSETQYF.